The subject of this entry is one TCR beta chain. Its antigen has not been determined. No quality values exist for individual bases; no much larger clone is one base distant. Instrument used: Illumina HiSeq 1500. Starting from the raw public reads, TCRdb applied fastp trimming at Q25, assembled clones with MiXCR and retained in-frame beta chains. Every entry covers one CDR3 protein and lists the most common genes and DNA from its rows. The sample table lists approximately 250,000 distinct CDR3 sequences, about 12% of them with a count of one. The ten largest account for about 1.5% of the sample. This sample is drawn from a study of T cell repertoires in cytomegalovirus infection (dated by TCRdb to the late 2010s). Regarding the research as a whole: Donor HLA type was relevant to the analysis, because carriage of CMV infection together with the matching HLA type was indicated by public TCR beta signatures.

In the germline V gene, CDR1 corresponds to SGHAT and CDR2 to FQNNGV. The CDR3, cysteine through phenylalanine, is 16 amino acids long. The sequence is cut down to CDR3 DNA, 48 bases in frame from base 1. The V end gives up 5 bases and the J end 0 bases, leaving 7 bases in the junction not matched to a gene. General findings and caveats noted by the study authors: In both this cohort and an independent cohort of some 350 donors, the cumulative frequency of public TCR beta family members distinguished carriers of CMV infection plus the relevant HLA type. The ex vivo response was dominated by HLA-C-restricted CMV-specific TCR beta clonotypes, and the single most frequent clonotype in two of eight donors was supplied by these HLA-C-restricted clonotypes.

Input material: PBMCs. Recombination connected TRBV11-2 to TRBJ2-4; 7 middle bases align to TRBD2. The sequence derives from a human donor in good health (CMV status not recorded). Some clones in this sample may be carry-over from other donors' samples. The nucleotide sequence reads TGTGCCAGCAGCCGGGGGGAAGGCATAGCCAAAAACATTCAGTACTTC. It translates as CASSRGEGIAKNIQYF.